The T cell receptor beta chain under discussion was sequenced for a study of response to subunit inactivated influenza vaccine. Study-wide points: New T cells are recruited in small numbers by each seasonal influenza vaccination, according to the authors' suggestion.

In this sample, this clonotype turned up a few times. Its antigen is undetermined. TCRdb ran MiXCR on the RT-PCR reads and lists one entry per CDR3 protein. The profile shows 710,000 or so distinct CDR3 sequences, about 15% of them singletons. This CDR3 comprises 15 residues. Germline CDR1 MGHRA, CDR2 YSYEKL. V lost 0 bases to trimming and J lost 6 bases, with 14 bases between them. The receptor was isolated from a middle-aged man who received an inactivated influenza vaccine. Specimen: PBMCs from blood, collected 12 days after vaccination. The gene calls are TRBV4-1 and TRBJ2-5, with D uncertain. CDR3 in amino acids: CASSQDRTGSKTQYF. The CDR3 region has the DNA TGCGCCAGCAGCCAAGACCGCACGGGTTCGAAGACCCAGTACTTC.